These 6 T cell receptor beta chains were all obtained from the same sample, sequenced in a study of shared clonotypes between healthy human individuals. Method: immunoSEQ multiplex PCR; TCRdb's copy keeps in-frame clones and lacks some. The repertoire holds over 2 million clones, under 95% seen once, with roughly 0.34% in the top ten. Sequencing was done on a sample of naive CD4+ T cells from PBMCs. Stated subset: CD45RA+ positively selected. Every receptor here comes from a man aged 18 to 30 in good health. Some clones in this sample may be carry-over from other donors' samples.

This clone was observed once. In the same sample, other DNA sequences code for this CDR3. The chain uses TRBV2 and TRBJ1-2; the D gene is possibly TRBD1 (5 bases). CDR3 length equals 13 residues. Germline V gene sequence: CDR1 SNHLY, CDR2 FYNNEI. V was trimmed by 5 bases and J by 8 bases, leaving 15 bases between them. CDR3 region: CASSTGVWDGYTF. The CDR3 coding sequence is TGTGCCAGCAGTACGGGGGTGTGGGACGGCTACACCTTC.

The CDR3 loop is CASSLAQVTDTQYF. The CDR3 nucleotides are TGCGCCAGCAGCTTGGCACAGGTCACAGATACGCAGTATTTT. V is TRBV5-1 and J is TRBJ2-3; D may be TRBD1 (5 bases). The V and J ends lost 0 bases and 2 bases respectively, with 7 bases between them. The CDR3 runs to 14 residues. Germline loops: CDR1 SGHRS, CDR2 YFSETQ.

A single count supports this clone. The J gene is TRBJ2-5, the V gene TRBV5-1, with TRBD1 identical over 7 bases. The trim removed 7 bases at V and 3 bases at J, leaving 6 bases unmatched. CDR3 size: 13 residues. Germline values: CDR1 SGHRS, CDR2 YFSETQ. The CDR3, as DNA: TGCGCCAGCGCTATAACAGGGGAAGAGACCCAGTACTTC. Translating it yields CASAITGEETQYF.

This chain connects TRBV6-5 to TRBJ2-7; TRBD2 matches at 10 bases. V lost 0 bases and J lost 3; bases outside the gene matches: 5. This CDR3 has 16 residues. From germline, CDR1 is MNHEY and CDR2 SVGAGI. The CDR3 reads CASSYSSASGSYEQYF. The DNA of the CDR3 is TGTGCCAGCAGTTACTCTTCGGCTAGCGGGAGCTACGAGCAGTACTTC.

The chain has TRBV5-1 and TRBJ2-3; D might be TRBD2 (6 bases). CDR1 is SGHRS, CDR2 YFSETQ, per germline. This CDR3 is 15 amino acids long. V was clipped by 5 bases and J by 2 bases, with 15 bases between them. The CDR3 loop is CASSDPGLDTDTQYF. The CDR3 DNA reads TGCGCCAGCAGTGACCCGGGACTCGACACAGATACGCAGTATTTT. The entire variable domain, with the rest obtained from reference TRBV5-1 and TRBJ2-3, is as follows: KAGVTQTPRYLIKTRGQQVTLSCSPISGHRSVSWYQQTPGQGLQFLFEYFSETQRNKGNFPGRFSGRQFSNSRSEMNVSTLELGDSALYLCASSDPGLDTDTQYFGPGTRLTVL.

This clone appeared a few times. V gene TRBV5-4 combines with J gene TRBJ2-1; no definite D call. The ends were cut back, 2 bases at V and 4 bases at J, with 7 bases in the middle. Looked up from germline, CDR1 is SGHNT and CDR2 is YYREEE (reference sequence). The CDR3 spans 13 residues. The CDR3 DNA reads TGTGCCAGCAGCTTCCCGGAATACAATGAGCAGTTCTTC. This gives the protein CASSFPEYNEQFF.